One sample yielded the 5 T cell receptor beta chains listed below, sequenced in a study of blood T cell repertoires in COVID-19. Some clones are missing from TCRdb's copy, which holds only in-frame ones; the method was immunoSEQ multiplex PCR. This table holds roughly 180,000 clones, approximately 81% found once. The sample consisted of peripheral blood. The receptors were sampled from a woman aged 50 to 60 with COVID-19, enrolled during active disease.

The V and J genes are TRBV5-4 and TRBJ2-7; D is perhaps TRBD1 (6 bases). Germline V gives CDR1 SGHNT, CDR2 YYREEE (reference sequence). The CDR3 is made up of 14 amino acids. With 0 bases removed from V and 7 bases from J, the gap between germline ends came to 14 bases. The CDR3 region is CASSLVGGQGEQYF. CDR3 nucleotides: TGTGCCAGCAGCTTGGTAGGCGGCCAGGGGGAGCAGTACTTC.

Here the CDR3 reads CASSPEGEGHYGYTF. In DNA, the CDR3 is TGTGCCAGCAGCCCCGAGGGGGAGGGCCACTATGGCTACACCTTC. V is TRBV9 and J is TRBJ1-2, with D tentatively TRBD1 (6 bases). Germline V gene lookup returns CDR1 SGDLS and CDR2 YYNGEE. CDR3 size: 15 residues. V gave up 4 bases and J gave up 3 bases, with 16 bases separating them.

The gene calls are TRBV9 and TRBJ1-1; D gene uncertain. Looked up from germline, CDR1 is SGDLS and CDR2 is YYNGEE. This CDR3 region has 14 residues. Trimming took off 0 bases at V and 3 bases at J, with 9 bases between the two ends. The CDR3: CASSVAPSYTEAFF. The CDR3 DNA follows: TGTGCCAGCAGCGTAGCCCCGAGCTACACTGAAGCTTTCTTT.

The rearrangement joins TRBV7-2 to TRBJ1-5; D unresolved. In germline, CDR1 is SGHTA, CDR2 FQGNSA. There are 17 residues in the CDR3. Trimming cost V 0 bases and J 4 bases, with 16 bases left between them. CDR3 sequence reads: CASSLASGSVRNQPQHF. The CDR3 coding sequence is TGTGCCAGCAGCTTAGCGTCGGGGTCGGTGAGGAATCAGCCCCAGCATTTT.

This clone was seen only a few times. This chain connects TRBV10-3 to TRBJ1-5; 11 bases line up with TRBD1. V trimming: 4 bases; J trimming: 6 bases; junction bases outside the gene matches: 2. Germline values: CDR1 ENHRY, CDR2 SYGVKD. This CDR3 is 14 amino acids long. CDR3 sequence: CAISGTGGVQPQHF. The CDR3 nucleotides are TGTGCCATCAGTGGGACAGGGGGCGTTCAGCCCCAGCATTTT.